Below are 25 T cell receptor beta chains sequenced from a single sample in a study of identical twins. TCRdb fed the 5' RACE reads into MiXCR, producing one record per CDR3 protein. The sample records 1.5 million to 2 million distinct CDR3 sequences, around 33% being singletons. The sequencing input was cord blood. These receptors were taken from a newborn girl in good health.

The chain joins TRBV3-1 to TRBJ2-1, with 12 bases aligning to TRBD2. This CDR3 contains 16 residues. The V gene end was trimmed by 5 bases and the J gene end by 4 bases; junction bases not matched to a gene: 6. CDR1 LGHDT and CDR2 YNNKEL come from the germline V gene (reference sequence). The CDR3 here is CASSEGGLAGYNEQFF. In DNA, the CDR3 is TGTGCCAGCAGCGAAGGCGGACTAGCGGGGTACAATGAGCAGTTCTTC.

In regard to this clonotype: A much more abundant neighbour one base away suggests this may be a read error. The rearrangement links TRBV4-1 to TRBJ1-2; D is ambiguous. Germline lookup yields CDR1 MGHRA and CDR2 YSYEKL. The CDR3 covers 14 residues. The CDR3 loop is CASSPGLKNYGCTF. The CDR3 DNA is TGCGCCAGCAGCCCCGGACTGAAAAACTATGGCTGCACCTTC.

The J gene is TRBJ2-1, the V gene TRBV14, with D possibly matching TRBD2 (5 bases). This CDR3 is 15 amino acids long. From germline, CDR1 is SGHDN and CDR2 FVKESK. Trimming removed 0 bases from V and 6 bases from J, with 12 bases in between. This CDR3 reads CASSQDAEGPNEQFF. The DNA for the CDR3 is TGTGCCAGCAGCCAAGATGCTGAGGGTCCCAATGAGCAGTTCTTC.

In its sample, this clonotype was seen many times. The chain carries TRBV13 and TRBJ2-7, with D possibly matching TRBD1 (6 bases). The CDR3 totals 14 residues. V gave up 0 bases and J gave up 3 bases, with 9 bases separating them. CDR1 and CDR2 (germline): PRHDT, FYEKMQ (reference sequence). CDR3 sequence (DNA): TGTGCCAGCAGCTTAGGGGACAGAATCTACGAGCAGTACTTC. Amino acid sequence: CASSLGDRIYEQYF.

This chain uses TRBV29-1 with TRBJ1-1; D is unresolved. CDR1 SQVTM and CDR2 ANQGSEA come from the germline V gene. Between the trimmed V and J ends, which lost 8 bases and 5 bases, there was a span of 9 bases. CDR3 length: 10 residues. The chain's CDR3 is CSTAGTEAFF. The CDR3 nucleotides read TGCAGCACGGCCGGGACTGAAGCTTTCTTT.

Concerning this clonotype: The DNA is omitted, as the CDR3 cannot be located on it reliably, and the CDR3 follows TCRdb's listing. The chain recombines TRBV20-1 with TRBJ2-1; the table's D call TRBD2 went unverified against the DNA. The CDR3 spans 16 amino acids, including both terminal residues. The germline gives CDR1 DFQATT, CDR2 SNEGSKA (reference sequence). The CDR3: CSGVAGGISSYNERFF.

This clonotype was seen more than once but under ten times. CDR3 loop: CSFGGANEQFF. In nucleotides, the CDR3 is TGCAGTTTCGGGGGGGCCAATGAGCAGTTCTTC. The chain uses TRBV20-1 and TRBJ2-1, with TRBD2 matching 8 bases. J lost 6 bases, V lost 8 bases, and 3 bases had no gene match. The CDR3 has 11 residues. Per germline, CDR1 DFQATT and CDR2 SNEGSKA (reference sequence).

This clonotype was detected only a few times. V gene TRBV5-1 combines with J gene TRBJ1-2; a weak D match, TRBD1 (5 bases). This CDR3 spans 15 amino acids. Germline CDR1 SGHRS, CDR2 YFSETQ. V was clipped by 0 bases and J by 1 base, with 10 bases between them. CDR3 amino acids: CASSLVPTDNYGYTF. The CDR3 DNA reads as TGCGCCAGCAGCTTGGTCCCGACAGATAACTATGGCTACACCTTC.

V and J are TRBV4-2 and TRBJ2-1; 8 bases align to TRBD2. The J call may not be correct, given that the DNA end is closer to TRBJ2-7. The CDR3 has 17 amino acids. Germline V gene sequence: CDR1 LGHNA, CDR2 YNFKEQ. CDR3 sequence (DNA): TGTGCCAGCAGCCAAGATAACCGGGGGGGCCGCTACAATGAGCAGTACTTC. It specifies CASSQDNRGGRYNEQYF.

The chain carries TRBV5-6 and TRBJ1-4; D gene unclear. The germline V gene has CDR1 SGHDT and CDR2 YYEEEE. The CDR3 loop spans 17 amino acids. V lost 1 base, J lost 0 bases, and 13 bases lay in between. This CDR3 reads CASSLRGMRATNEKLFF. In DNA, the CDR3 is TGTGCCAGCAGCTTGCGGGGAATGAGGGCAACTAATGAAAAACTGTTTTTT. Complete variable domain (other parts from reference TRBV5-6 and TRBJ1-4): DAGVTQSPTHLIKTRGQQVTLRCSPKSGHDTVSWYQQALGQGPQFIFQYYEEEERQRGNFPDRFSGHQFPNYSSELNVNALLLGDSALYLCASSLRGMRATNEKLFFGSGTQLSVL.

This sequence joins TRBV4-1 and TRBJ2-3; 11 nucleotides agree with TRBD2. Per the germline V gene, CDR1 is MGHRA and CDR2 is YSYEKL. The CDR3 runs to 20 residues. J was trimmed by 0 bases and V by 0 bases; bases with no gene match: 11. The CDR3 here is CASSQDRGLAVHTSTDTQYF. As DNA, the CDR3 is TGCGCCAGCAGCCAAGACAGGGGACTAGCGGTTCATACTAGCACAGATACGCAGTATTTT.

As concerns this clonotype: At one boundary the junction diverges from the germline segment, which might be a read error. V and J are TRBV24-1 and TRBJ1-2, with D uncertain. The germline CDR1 and CDR2 sequences are KGHDR and SFDVKD. The CDR3 is 12 residues long. CDR3 region: CATSDSGYGCTF. CDR3 DNA sequence: TGTGCCACCAGTGATTCGGGGTATGGCTGCACCTTC.

J is TRBJ2-3 and V is TRBV7-9; D gene ambiguous. V was shortened by 4 bases and J by 4 bases, with 9 bases between the two germline ends. CDR1 is SEHNR, CDR2 FQNEAQ, per germline (reference sequence). The CDR3 is 13 residues long. CDR3 nucleotides: TGTGCCAGCAGCTACTATGGGGCAGATACGCAGTATTTT. Encoded protein: CASSYYGADTQYF.

This chain uses TRBV20-1 with TRBJ2-1; TRBD2 aligns across 8 bases. This CDR3 spans 15 amino acids. Germline V gives CDR1 DFQATT, CDR2 SNEGSKA (reference sequence). Trimming at V came to 2 bases and at J to 4 bases, leaving 7 bases not matched to a gene. CDR3 in amino acids: CSARRPSGPYNEQFF. The CDR3 DNA reads TGCAGTGCTAGAAGGCCTAGCGGGCCATACAATGAGCAGTTCTTC.

V is TRBV5-6 and J is TRBJ1-5; D is uncertain. The CDR3 has 16 residues. V lost 0 bases and J lost 0, with 10 bases in between. The germline V gene encodes CDR1 SGHDT and CDR2 YYEEEE. CDR3 loop: CASSLGAVNSNQPQHF. DNA for the CDR3: TGTGCCAGCAGCTTGGGCGCGGTGAATAGCAATCAGCCCCAGCATTTT. The whole variable domain, remainder taken from reference TRBV5-6 and TRBJ1-5, is DAGVTQSPTHLIKTRGQQVTLRCSPKSGHDTVSWYQQALGQGPQFIFQYYEEEERQRGNFPDRFSGHQFPNYSSELNVNALLLGDSALYLCASSLGAVNSNQPQHFGDGTRLSIL.

Of note for this clonotype: A junction end diverges from the germline sequence, so it may reflect a read error. The rearrangement joins TRBV3-1 to TRBJ1-1; D gene unclear. The CDR3 is 14 amino acids. Germline V CDR1 and CDR2: LGHDT, YNNKEL (reference sequence). Here the CDR3 DNA reads TGTGCCAGCAGCCTTCATAGGGCGAACTCTGAAGCTTTCTTT. Amino acids: CASSLHRANSEAFF.

This clonotype has more than one count but fewer than ten. The chain combines TRBV20-1 with TRBJ1-4, with D uncertain. Trimming removed 3 bases at V and 6 bases at J, with 20 bases between. The CDR3 is 16 residues long. Germline V lookup: CDR1 DFQATT, CDR2 SNEGSKA (reference sequence). CDR3 sequence: CSASESREKWDEKLFF. As DNA, the CDR3 is TGCAGTGCTAGTGAGTCAAGAGAGAAGTGGGATGAAAAACTGTTTTTT.

In this sample, this clonotype turned up once. The rearrangement uses TRBV20-1 and TRBJ1-2; 10 nucleotides agree with TRBD1. J gave up 7 bases and V 5 bases, and 13 bases lay outside the gene matches. This CDR3 is built from 15 residues. Germline V CDR1 and CDR2: DFQATT, SNEGSKA (reference sequence). CDR3 loop: CSAPNGVRDRGGYTF. The CDR3 nucleotides are TGCAGTGCTCCGAACGGGGTCCGGGACAGGGGTGGCTACACCTTC.

The chain joins TRBV5-1 to TRBJ1-2; no clear D gene. The CDR3 sequence is 14 residues long. Deletions cut 1 base from V and 2 bases from J, with 9 bases between. Germline V gene lookup returns CDR1 SGHRS and CDR2 YFSETQ. The CDR3 is CASSLLSGNYGYTF. For the CDR3, the DNA is TGCGCCAGCAGCTTGTTGTCCGGCAACTATGGCTACACCTTC.

The chain carries TRBV3-1 and TRBJ1-6, with D perhaps TRBD1 (5 bases). CDR1 and CDR2 from the germline V gene are LGHDT and YNNKEL (reference sequence). V dropped 4 bases and J dropped 8 bases, with 24 bases sitting between them. CDR3 length: 18 amino acids. CDR3 loop: CASSPLFPRPGPHSPLHF. In DNA, the CDR3 is TGTGCCAGCAGCCCCCTCTTTCCCCGACCGGGGCCTCATTCACCCCTCCACTTT.

The V gene is TRBV7-2, the J gene TRBJ2-7, with D perhaps TRBD2 (7 bases). Per the germline V gene, CDR1 is SGHTA and CDR2 is FQGNSA. This CDR3 has 17 residues. V was trimmed by 3 bases and J by 7 bases, leaving 25 bases between them. In DNA form, the CDR3 reads TGTGCCAGCAGCTTCCCCCGAGCGGGGACAACCTACAATGAGCAGTACTTC. Its translation: CASSFPRAGTTYNEQYF.

There are a few counts of this clonotype. This chain uses TRBV2 with TRBJ2-3, with a tentative D call TRBD2 (5 bases). CDR1 is SNHLY and CDR2 is FYNNEI in the germline V gene. The length of the CDR3 is 14 residues. V lost 6 bases, J lost 2 bases, and 12 bases lay in between. Written as DNA, the CDR3 is TGTGCCAGCAGGCCGGGAATCAACACAGATACGCAGTATTTT. Amino acids: CASRPGINTDTQYF.

The V and J genes are TRBV25-1 and TRBJ1-1; D is uncertain. Germline-derived CDR1 and CDR2 are MGHDK and SYGVNS. Trimming left V 9 bases short and J 1 base short, with 3 bases between. The length of the CDR3 is 10 residues. CDR3 bases: TGTGCCAGAGAGAACACTGAAGCTTTCTTT. It codes for CARENTEAFF. Full variable domain (outside the CDR3, taken from reference TRBV25-1 and TRBJ1-1): EADIYQTPRYLVIGTGKKITLECSQTMGHDKMYWYQQDPGMELHLIHYSYGVNSTEKGDLSSESTVSRIRTEHFPLTLESARPSHTSQYLCARENTEAFFGQGTRLTVV.

The J gene is TRBJ2-7, the V gene TRBV29-1, with TRBD1 matching 8 bases. Germline V gene lookup returns CDR1 SQVTM and CDR2 ANQGSEA. This CDR3 is built from 15 residues. V shed 6 bases, J shed 2 bases, and the junction held 12 bases outside the gene matches. CDR3 DNA sequence: TGCAGCGTCTCTGGACAGGGAAAGGGGACCTACGAGCAGTACTTC. Protein sequence: CSVSGQGKGTYEQYF.

This clonotype was picked up a small number of times. The chain couples TRBV5-1 to TRBJ2-5; TRBD1 aligns across 9 bases. Germline trimming cut 0 bases from V and 5 bases from J; bases unmatched to any gene: 2. CDR3 length: 14 amino acids. Germline V gene data show CDR1 as SGHRS and CDR2 as YFSETQ. DNA of the CDR3: TGCGCCAGCAGCTTGGAGGACAGGGGTGAGACCCAGTACTTC. Encoded protein: CASSLEDRGETQYF.